The clone carrying this T cell receptor (beta chain) has a count of ten or more. Its specificity is not known. A mixed TRB-A/B primer pool amplified rearranged TRB by multiplex touch-down PCR. TCRdb reanalysed the multiplex PCR reads using MiXCR and keeps one entry per CDR3 protein. The profile shows over 10,000 distinct CDR3 sequences, roughly 26% of them singletons. This specimen comes from a study of T cell repertoires in aging, cancer and after chemotherapy. Study in general: Donors were grouped into six age bands spanning 30 or younger through 70 or older. Clear clonal overlap appeared across healthy donor samples taken over several months to years. Study-level results: Healthy donors lost TCR diversity with age mainly through richness, cancer patients through richness and evenness. The repertoire data cannot show anything about immunological memory following chemotherapy.

With 2 bases removed from V and 4 bases from J, the gap between germline ends came to 9 bases. This CDR3 region has 13 residues. The germline CDR1 and CDR2 sequences are LNHNV and YYDKDF (reference sequence). Peripheral blood genomic DNA, not sorted cells or RNA, was the template. The origin of this receptor is a human donor in good health. The sample comprised blood. V usage is TRBV15 and J usage is TRBJ2-7; D remains unclear. The CDR3 coding sequence is TGTGCCACCAGCAGATTTAGTTCTTACGAGCAGTACTTC. Protein product: CATSRFSSYEQYF.